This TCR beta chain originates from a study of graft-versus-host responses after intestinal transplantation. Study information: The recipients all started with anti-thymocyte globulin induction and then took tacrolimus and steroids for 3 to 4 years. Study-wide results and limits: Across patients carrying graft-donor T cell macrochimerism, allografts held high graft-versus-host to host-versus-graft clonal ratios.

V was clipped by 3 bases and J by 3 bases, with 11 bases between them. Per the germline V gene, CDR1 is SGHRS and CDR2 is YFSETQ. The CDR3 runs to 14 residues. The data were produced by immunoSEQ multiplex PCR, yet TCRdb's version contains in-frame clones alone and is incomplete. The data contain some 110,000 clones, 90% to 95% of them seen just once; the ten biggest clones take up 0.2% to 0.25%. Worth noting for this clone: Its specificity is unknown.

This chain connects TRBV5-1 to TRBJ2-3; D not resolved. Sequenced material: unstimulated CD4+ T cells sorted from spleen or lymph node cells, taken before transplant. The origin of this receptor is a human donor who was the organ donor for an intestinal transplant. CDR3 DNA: TGCGCCAGCAGCTATACTACCCTAACAGATACGCAGTATTTT. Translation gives CASSYTTLTDTQYF. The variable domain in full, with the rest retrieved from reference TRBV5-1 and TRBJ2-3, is KAGVTQTPRYLIKTRGQQVTLSCSPISGHRSVSWYQQTPGQGLQFLFEYFSETQRNKGNFPGRFSGRQFSNSRSEMNVSTLELGDSALYLCASSYTTLTDTQYFGPGTRLTVL.